This T cell receptor beta chain was identified during a study of radiation and T cells in renal cell carcinoma. CDR3 size: 13 residues. Germline lookup yields CDR1 GTSNPN and CDR2 SVGIG (reference sequence). The V end lost 0 bases, the J end lost 8 bases, and 13 bases lay between the germline ends. Clones were read by immunoSEQ multiplex PCR, and TCRdb kept only the in-frame ones, dropping some. The repertoire holds 100,000 to 150,000 clones, with around 80% as singletons. Described time point: blood 2 weeks post-SBRT. As for treatment: 15 Gy SBRT to primary tumor, nephrectomy 4 weeks later. This renal cell carcinoma was of the clear cell type.

Here the sequenced sample was blood, taken from a patient whose treatment included radiotherapy and nephrectomy. This receptor was obtained from a man aged 50 or older with renal cell carcinoma. J is TRBJ1-2 and V is TRBV30; a possible D gene is TRBD1 (5 bases). The CDR3 DNA follows: TGTGCCTGGAGTGTCTCACAGGCTGGGGGCTACACCTTC. Translated, it gives CAWSVSQAGGYTF.